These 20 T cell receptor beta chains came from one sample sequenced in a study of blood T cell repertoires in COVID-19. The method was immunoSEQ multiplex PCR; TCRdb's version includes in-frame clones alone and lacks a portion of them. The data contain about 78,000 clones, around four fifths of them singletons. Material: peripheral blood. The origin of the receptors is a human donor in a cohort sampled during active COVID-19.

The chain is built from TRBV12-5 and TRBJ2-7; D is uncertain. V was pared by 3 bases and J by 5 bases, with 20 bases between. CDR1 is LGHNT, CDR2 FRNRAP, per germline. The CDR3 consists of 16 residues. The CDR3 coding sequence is TGTGCTAGTGGTTTCCTGTCGCAGCTAGTCTCAGACGAGCAGTACTTC. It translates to CASGFLSQLVSDEQYF.

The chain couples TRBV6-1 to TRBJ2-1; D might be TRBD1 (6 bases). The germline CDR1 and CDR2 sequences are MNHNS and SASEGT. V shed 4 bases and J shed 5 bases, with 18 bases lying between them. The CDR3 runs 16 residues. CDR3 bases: TGTGCCAGCAGTGGGACAGAAGGGACCTCTAACAATGAGCAGTTCTTC. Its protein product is CASSGTEGTSNNEQFF.

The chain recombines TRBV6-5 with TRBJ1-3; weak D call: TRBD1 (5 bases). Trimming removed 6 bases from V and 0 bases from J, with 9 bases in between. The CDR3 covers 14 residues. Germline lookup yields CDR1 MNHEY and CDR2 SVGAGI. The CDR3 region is CASRQAASGNTIYF. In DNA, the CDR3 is TGTGCCAGCAGACAGGCAGCCTCTGGAAACACCATATATTTT.

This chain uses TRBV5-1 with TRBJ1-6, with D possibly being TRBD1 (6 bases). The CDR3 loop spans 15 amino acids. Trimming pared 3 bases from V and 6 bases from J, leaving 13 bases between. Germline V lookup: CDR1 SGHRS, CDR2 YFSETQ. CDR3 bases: TGCGCCAGCAGCTCTGGGACAAAAAGTAATTCACCCCTCCACTTT. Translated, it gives CASSSGTKSNSPLHF.

CDR3 coding DNA: TGCGCCAGCAGCCGATTTGGACAAAGCACAGATACGCAGTATTTT. Its translation: CASSRFGQSTDTQYF. The V gene is TRBV4-3, the J gene TRBJ2-3, with D possibly being TRBD1 (5 bases). Germline lookup yields CDR1 LGHNA and CDR2 YSLEER. The CDR3 consists of 15 residues. The germline V and J ends were trimmed by 4 bases and 0 bases, with 11 bases remaining between them.

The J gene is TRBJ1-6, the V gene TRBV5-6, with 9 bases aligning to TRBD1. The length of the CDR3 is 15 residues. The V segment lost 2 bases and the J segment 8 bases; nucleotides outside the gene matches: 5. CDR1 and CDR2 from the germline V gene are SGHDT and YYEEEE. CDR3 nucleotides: TGTGCCAGCAGCTTTTTGGACAGGGGACATTCACCCCTCCACTTT. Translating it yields CASSFLDRGHSPLHF.

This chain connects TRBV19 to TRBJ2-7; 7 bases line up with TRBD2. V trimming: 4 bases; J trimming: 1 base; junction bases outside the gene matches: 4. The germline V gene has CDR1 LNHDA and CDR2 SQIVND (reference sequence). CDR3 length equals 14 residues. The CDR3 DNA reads TGTGCCAGTAGTAGTTCCGGGGGGTCCTACGAGCAGTACTTC. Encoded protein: CASSSSGGSYEQYF.

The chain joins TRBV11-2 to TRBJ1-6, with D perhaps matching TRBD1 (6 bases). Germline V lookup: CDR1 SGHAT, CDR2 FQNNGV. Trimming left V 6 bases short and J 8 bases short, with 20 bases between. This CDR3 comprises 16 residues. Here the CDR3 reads CASRHIARTVYSPLHF. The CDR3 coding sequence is TGTGCCAGCAGACACATAGCCAGGACAGTTTATTCACCCCTCCACTTT.

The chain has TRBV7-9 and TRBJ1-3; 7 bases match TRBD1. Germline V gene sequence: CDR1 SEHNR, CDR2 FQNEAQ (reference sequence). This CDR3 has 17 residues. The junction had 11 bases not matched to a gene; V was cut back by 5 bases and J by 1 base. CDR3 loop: CASSAADRAMSGNTIYF. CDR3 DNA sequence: TGTGCCAGCAGCGCGGCCGACAGGGCGATGTCTGGAAACACCATATATTTT.

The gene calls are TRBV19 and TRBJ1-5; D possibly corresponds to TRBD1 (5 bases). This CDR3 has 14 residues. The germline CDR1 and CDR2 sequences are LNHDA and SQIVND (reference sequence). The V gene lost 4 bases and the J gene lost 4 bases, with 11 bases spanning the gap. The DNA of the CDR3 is TGTGCCAGTAGTAGAGACAGTGAAAATCAGCCCCAGCATTTT. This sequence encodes CASSRDSENQPQHF.

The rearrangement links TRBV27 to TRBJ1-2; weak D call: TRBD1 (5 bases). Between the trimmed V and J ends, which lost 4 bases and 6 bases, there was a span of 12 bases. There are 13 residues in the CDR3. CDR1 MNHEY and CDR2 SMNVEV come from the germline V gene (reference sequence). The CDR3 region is CASSSNRLDGYTF. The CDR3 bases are TGTGCCAGCAGTTCGAACAGGCTAGATGGCTACACCTTC.

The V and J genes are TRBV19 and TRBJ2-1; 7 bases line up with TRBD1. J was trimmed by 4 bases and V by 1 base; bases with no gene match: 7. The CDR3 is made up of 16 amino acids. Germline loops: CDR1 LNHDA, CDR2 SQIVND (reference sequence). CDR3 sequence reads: CASSIGFRDSYNEQFF. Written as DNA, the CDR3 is TGTGCCAGTAGTATAGGGTTCCGGGACAGTTACAATGAGCAGTTCTTC.

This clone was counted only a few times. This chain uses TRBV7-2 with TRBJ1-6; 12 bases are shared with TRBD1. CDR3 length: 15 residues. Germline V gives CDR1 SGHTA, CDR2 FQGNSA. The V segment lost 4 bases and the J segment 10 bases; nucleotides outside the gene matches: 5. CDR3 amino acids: CASSSRDRGRSPLHF. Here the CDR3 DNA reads TGTGCCAGCAGCTCCCGGGACAGGGGGCGATCACCCCTCCACTTT.

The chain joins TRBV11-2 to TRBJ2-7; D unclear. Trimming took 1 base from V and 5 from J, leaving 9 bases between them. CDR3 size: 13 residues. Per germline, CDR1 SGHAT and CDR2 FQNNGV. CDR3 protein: CASSLVTEDEQYF. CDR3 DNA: TGTGCCAGCAGCTTAGTCACTGAAGACGAGCAGTACTTC.

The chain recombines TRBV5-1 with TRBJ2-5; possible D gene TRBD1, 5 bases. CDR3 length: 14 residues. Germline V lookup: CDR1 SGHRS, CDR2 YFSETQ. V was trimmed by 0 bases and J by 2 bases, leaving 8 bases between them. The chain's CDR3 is CASSLGGQQETQYF. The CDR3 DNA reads TGCGCCAGCAGCTTGGGCGGACAACAAGAGACCCAGTACTTC. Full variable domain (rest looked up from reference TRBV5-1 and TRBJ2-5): KAGVTQTPRYLIKTRGQQVTLSCSPISGHRSVSWYQQTPGQGLQFLFEYFSETQRNKGNFPGRFSGRQFSNSRSEMNVSTLELGDSALYLCASSLGGQQETQYFGPGTRLLVL.

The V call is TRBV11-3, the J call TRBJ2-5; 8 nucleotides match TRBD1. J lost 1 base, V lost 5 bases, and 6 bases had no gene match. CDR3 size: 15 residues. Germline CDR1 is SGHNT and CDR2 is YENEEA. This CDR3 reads CASSQLGQAQETQYF. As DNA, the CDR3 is TGTGCCAGCAGCCAACTGGGACAGGCCCAAGAGACCCAGTACTTC.

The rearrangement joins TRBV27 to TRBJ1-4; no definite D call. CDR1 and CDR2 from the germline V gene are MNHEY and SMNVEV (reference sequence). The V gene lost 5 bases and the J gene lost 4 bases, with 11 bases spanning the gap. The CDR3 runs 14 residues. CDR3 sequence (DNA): TGTGCCAGCAGTCCCATTCGGGGTAATGAAAAACTGTTTTTT. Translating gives CASSPIRGNEKLFF.

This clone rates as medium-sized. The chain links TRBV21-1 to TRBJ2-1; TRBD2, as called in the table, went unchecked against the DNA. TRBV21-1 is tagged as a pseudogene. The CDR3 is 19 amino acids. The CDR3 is CASSKEASGGLTPYNEQFF. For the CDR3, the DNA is TGTGCCAGCAGCAAAGAAGCTAGCGGGGGCCTTACCCCCTACAATGAGCAGTTCTTC.

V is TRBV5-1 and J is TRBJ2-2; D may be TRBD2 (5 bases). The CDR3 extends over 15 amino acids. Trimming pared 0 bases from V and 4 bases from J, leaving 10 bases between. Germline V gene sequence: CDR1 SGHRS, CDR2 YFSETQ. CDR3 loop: CASSLGEKGTGELFF. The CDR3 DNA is TGCGCCAGCAGCTTGGGGGAGAAGGGCACCGGGGAGCTGTTTTTT.

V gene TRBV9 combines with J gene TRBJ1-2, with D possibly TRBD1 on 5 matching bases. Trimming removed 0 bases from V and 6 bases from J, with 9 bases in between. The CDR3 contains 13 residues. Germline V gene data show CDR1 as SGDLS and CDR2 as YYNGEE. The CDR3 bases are TGTGCCAGCAGCGTAGCTGGGGGGGATGGCTACACCTTC. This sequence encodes CASSVAGGDGYTF.